Listed here are 20 T cell receptor beta chains from one sample, sequenced in a study of cytomegalovirus exposure and HLA in healthy donors. Sequenced by immunoSEQ multiplex PCR; TCRdb stores in-frame clones only, minus some. Of 120,000 or so clones detected, about 87% appear once; the ten largest clones hold under 2%. Specimen: PBMCs. The receptors shown here come from a woman in her late teens or twenties in good health and CMV-seronegative.

The count of this clone is one. The J gene is TRBJ1-1, the V gene TRBV28; D is uncertain. V was trimmed by 6 bases and J by 3 bases, leaving 29 bases between them. The CDR3 contains 19 residues. Germline CDR1 is MDHEN and CDR2 is SYDVKM. The CDR3 DNA reads as TGTGCCAGCAGCAGCCAATATCTTTCCTCGACGGGATTAGACACTGAAGCTTTCTTT. Its protein is CASSSQYLSSTGLDTEAFF.

This chain joins TRBV21-1 and TRBJ2-2; the D call of TRBD2 is as the table states it, not checked on the DNA. TRBV21-1 is tagged as a pseudogene. The CDR3 runs 13 residues. The CDR3 DNA reads TGTGCCACCCCAGCGGGTGCTACCGGGGAGCTGTTTTTT. It specifies CATPAGATGELFF.

The chain has TRBV6-5 and TRBJ2-1; TRBD1 aligns across 10 bases. CDR3 length equals 15 residues. The germline gives CDR1 MNHEY, CDR2 SVGAGI. After removal of 4 bases from V and 2 bases from J, the junction contained 2 bases not matched to a gene. The CDR3, as DNA: TGTGCCAGCAGTTCCGACAGGGGGCCCTACAATGAGCAGTTCTTC. Protein: CASSSDRGPYNEQFF.

This chain joins TRBV18 and TRBJ2-1; possible D gene TRBD1, 6 bases. The CDR3 is made up of 14 amino acids. CDR1 is KGHSH, CDR2 LQKENI, per germline. V was clipped by 3 bases and J by 5 bases, with 11 bases between them. The CDR3 nucleotides read TGTGCCAGCTCACCCCGACGACAGGACAATGAGCAGTTCTTC. Amino acids: CASSPRRQDNEQFF. The variable domain in full, with the rest retrieved from reference TRBV18 and TRBJ2-1, is NAGVMQNPRHLVRRRGQEARLRCSPMKGHSHVYWYRQLPEEGLKFMVYLQKENIIDESGMPKERFSAEFPKEGPSILRIQQVVRGDSAAYFCASSPRRQDNEQFFGPGTRLTVL.

The CDR3 spells CASSPQGAEQPQHF. DNA for the CDR3: TGTGCCAGCAGCCCACAGGGGGCGGAGCAGCCCCAGCATTTT. The J gene is TRBJ1-5, the V gene TRBV7-9; 9 nucleotides align to TRBD1. This CDR3 is built from 14 residues. Germline CDR1 SEHNR, CDR2 FQNEAQ (reference sequence). V shed 5 bases and J 7 bases; nucleotides not matched to a gene: 6.

V usage is TRBV7-2 and J usage is TRBJ1-5, with 7 bases matching TRBD1. CDR1 is SGHTA, CDR2 FQGNSA, per germline. V was pared by 5 bases and J by 7 bases, with 5 bases of the junction left unmatched. This CDR3 has 13 amino acids. The CDR3 spells CASSKGGQQPQHF. Here the CDR3 DNA reads TGTGCCAGCAGCAAAGGGGGACAGCAGCCCCAGCATTTT.

This chain connects TRBV9 to TRBJ1-1; tentatively, D is TRBD1 (6 bases). CDR1 SGDLS and CDR2 YYNGEE come from the germline V gene. This CDR3 is 16 amino acids long. Deletions cut 4 bases from V and 0 bases from J, with 16 bases between. In DNA, the CDR3 is TGTGCCAGCAGCCCAGGACACAGGGTGATGAACACTGAAGCTTTCTTT. It specifies CASSPGHRVMNTEAFF.

This chain links TRBV14 with TRBJ2-3; TRBD2 agrees at 11 bases. The CDR3 is 16 amino acids. The V gene end was trimmed by 4 bases and the J gene end by 5 bases; junction bases not matched to a gene: 8. CDR1 and CDR2 from the germline V gene are SGHDN and FVKESK. Here the CDR3 reads CASSPGLAGGVDTQYF. The DNA for the CDR3 is TGTGCCAGCAGCCCCGGTCTAGCGGGAGGAGTAGATACGCAGTATTTT.

V and J are TRBV5-6 and TRBJ1-2; no reliable D call. CDR1 and CDR2 from the germline V gene are SGHDT and YYEEEE. Trimming cost V 0 bases and J 0 bases, with 12 bases left between them. CDR3 length equals 16 residues. The CDR3 sequence is CASSLAFGSANYGYTF. In nucleotides, the CDR3 is TGTGCCAGCAGCTTGGCCTTTGGCAGCGCTAACTATGGCTACACCTTC.

The chain is built from TRBV6-6 and TRBJ2-1, with D perhaps TRBD2 (6 bases). Germline CDR1 is MNHNY and CDR2 is SVGAGI (reference sequence). The CDR3 is 14 residues long. The germline V and J ends were trimmed by 5 bases and 9 bases, with 17 bases remaining between them. DNA for the CDR3: TGTGCCAGCAGTACCCGGACTACTTCGGGTGAGCAGTTCTTC. Amino acid sequence: CASSTRTTSGEQFF.

This rearrangement joins TRBV27 to TRBJ2-7; perhaps TRBD2 as D (7 bases). CDR1 and CDR2 (germline): MNHEY, SMNVEV (reference sequence). V lost 1 base to trimming and J lost 2 bases, with 18 bases between them. The CDR3 length is 17 residues. CDR3 nucleotides: TGTGCCAGCAGTTTATTCGGGGGGCGGGACGGAACCTACGAGCAGTACTTC. Protein sequence: CASSLFGGRDGTYEQYF.

The chain employs TRBV6-1 and TRBJ2-7, with 7 bases lining up with TRBD1. The germline gives CDR1 MNHNS, CDR2 SASEGT. The CDR3 loop spans 13 amino acids. The J segment lost 0 bases and the V segment lost 9 bases, leaving 5 bases of the junction unmatched. As DNA, the CDR3 is TGTGCCAGTTCGGGACAGCGCTCCTACGAGCAGTACTTC. Amino acid sequence: CASSGQRSYEQYF.

The chain has TRBV6-1 and TRBJ1-3; perhaps TRBD1 as D (6 bases). Per germline, CDR1 MNHNS and CDR2 SASEGT. V lost 9 bases and J 3 bases, leaving 12 bases between the germline ends. The CDR3 covers 13 residues. The CDR3: CARDRLHGNTIYF. The DNA for the CDR3 is TGTGCCAGAGACAGGCTGCATGGAAACACCATATATTTT.

The chain has TRBV28 and TRBJ2-7, with TRBD1 identical over 7 bases. This CDR3 comprises 18 residues. Germline V gives CDR1 MDHEN, CDR2 SYDVKM. V was pared by 3 bases and J by 2 bases, with 16 bases of the junction left unmatched. The CDR3 nucleotides read TGTGCCAGCAGTTTCGACAGGGCAGCGGTGACTTTCACCTACGAGCAGTACTTC. It codes for CASSFDRAAVTFTYEQYF. Full variable domain (missing parts from reference TRBV28 and TRBJ2-7): DVKVTQSSRYLVKRTGEKVFLECVQDMDHENMFWYRQDPGLGLRLIYFSYDVKMKEKGDIPEGYSVSREKKERFSLILESASTNQTSMYLCASSFDRAAVTFTYEQYFGPGTRLTVT.

The V and J genes are TRBV19 and TRBJ1-2; 8 bases map to TRBD1. This CDR3 is built from 14 residues. After removal of 7 bases from V and 4 bases from J, the junction contained 8 bases not matched to a gene. Germline CDR1 and CDR2: LNHDA and SQIVND (reference sequence). The CDR3: CASTLTGARYGYTF. The CDR3 DNA reads as TGTGCCAGTACCCTGACAGGGGCCCGCTATGGCTACACCTTC.

The rearrangement joins TRBV7-9 to TRBJ1-4; 11 bases map to TRBD1. Germline V lookup: CDR1 SEHNR, CDR2 FQNEAQ (reference sequence). V trimming: 6 bases; J trimming: 8 bases; junction bases outside the gene matches: 11. The CDR3 is made up of 16 amino acids. The CDR3 sequence is CASSSTGQGANEKLFF. The CDR3 nucleotides are TGTGCCAGCAGTTCGACCGGACAGGGGGCGAACGAAAAACTGTTTTTT.

The chain links TRBV27 to TRBJ1-5; the match to TRBD1 covers 7 bases. CDR1 MNHEY and CDR2 SMNVEV come from the germline V gene (reference sequence). Trimming cost V 5 bases and J 4 bases; bases outside gene matches: 11. This CDR3 contains 16 residues. CDR3 sequence: CASSPDRVGKNQPQHF. The CDR3 DNA is TGTGCCAGCAGTCCCGACAGGGTAGGTAAGAATCAGCCCCAGCATTTT.

V gene TRBV4-1 combines with J gene TRBJ2-3; tentative D call: TRBD2 (6 bases). Germline V gene lookup returns CDR1 MGHRA and CDR2 YSYEKL. This CDR3 has 16 residues. Between the trimmed V and J ends, which lost 1 base and 2 bases, there was a span of 13 bases. The chain's CDR3 is CASSQAGSGPTDTQYF. CDR3 nucleotides: TGCGCCAGCAGCCAAGCCGGTAGCGGCCCCACAGATACGCAGTATTTT.

The V call is TRBV6-5, the J call TRBJ2-1; 8 nucleotides match TRBD1. Germline V gives CDR1 MNHEY, CDR2 SVGAGI. The junction had 11 bases not matched to a gene; V was cut back by 6 bases and J by 7 bases. The CDR3 has 15 amino acids. The DNA for the CDR3 is TGTGCCAGCAGCTTGGGACAGGCAGCGTTAAATGAGCAGTTCTTC. Residues: CASSLGQAALNEQFF.

The chain has TRBV13 and TRBJ1-1, with D possibly matching TRBD1 (5 bases). This CDR3 has 17 residues. CDR1 and CDR2 (germline): PRHDT, FYEKMQ (reference sequence). The V and J ends lost 3 bases and 5 bases respectively, with 22 bases between them. This CDR3 reads CASSFDTLSAGRTEAFF. The CDR3, as DNA: TGTGCCAGCAGCTTCGACACACTTAGTGCAGGGAGGACTGAAGCTTTCTTT.